Given below is one T cell receptor (beta chain) in context. The entry originates in a study of OX40 agonist ivuxolimab in advanced cancers. The wider study: Patients were treated with ivuxolimab, an agonistic anti-OX40 (CD134) antibody. Ivuxolimab was delivered to patients intravenously every 2 weeks at doses spanning 0.01 to 10 mg/kg. Partial responses were observed in three patients, of whom one had hepatocellular carcinoma and two had cutaneous melanoma.

If patients had autoimmune disease history or systemic immunosuppression, they were excluded. The assay was immunoSEQ multiplex PCR, and TCRdb's table has in-frame clones only and misses some. The data contain 40,000 to 60,000 clones, 80% to 95% of them seen just once; the ten biggest clones take up roughly 6.2%. The sample here was CD4+ or CD8+ T cells sorted from blood, taken in a trial of the OX40 agonist ivuxolimab. This TCR was sampled from an adult with an advanced solid tumor such as melanoma, head and neck, liver or kidney cancer.

CDR3 DNA: TGTGCCAGCAGTGAAAGGGATGGCGCGAACACCGGGGAGCTGTTTTTT. Translation gives CASSERDGANTGELFF. The rearrangement uses TRBV2 and TRBJ2-2, with D hard to call. The CDR3 is 16 amino acids. V lost 2 bases to trimming and J lost 0 bases, with 10 bases between them. Per germline, CDR1 SNHLY and CDR2 FYNNEI.